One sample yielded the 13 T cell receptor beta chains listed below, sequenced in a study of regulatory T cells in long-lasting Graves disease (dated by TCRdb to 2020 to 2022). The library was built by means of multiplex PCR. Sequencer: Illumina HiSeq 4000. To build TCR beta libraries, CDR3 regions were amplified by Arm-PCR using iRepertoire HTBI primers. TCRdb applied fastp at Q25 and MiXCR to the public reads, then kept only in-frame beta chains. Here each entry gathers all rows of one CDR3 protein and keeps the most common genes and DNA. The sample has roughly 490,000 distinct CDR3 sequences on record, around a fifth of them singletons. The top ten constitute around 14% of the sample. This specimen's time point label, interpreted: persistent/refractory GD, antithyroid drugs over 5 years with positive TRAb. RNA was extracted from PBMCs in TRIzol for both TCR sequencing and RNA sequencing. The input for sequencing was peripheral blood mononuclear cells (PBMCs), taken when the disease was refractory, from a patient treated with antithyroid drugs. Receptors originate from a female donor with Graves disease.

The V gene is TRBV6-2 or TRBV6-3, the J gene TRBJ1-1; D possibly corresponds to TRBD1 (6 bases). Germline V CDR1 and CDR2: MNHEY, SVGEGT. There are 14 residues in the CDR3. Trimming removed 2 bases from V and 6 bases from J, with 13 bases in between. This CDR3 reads CASSYPQQGSEAFF. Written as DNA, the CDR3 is TGTGCCAGCAGTTACCCCCAACAGGGATCTGAAGCTTTCTTT.

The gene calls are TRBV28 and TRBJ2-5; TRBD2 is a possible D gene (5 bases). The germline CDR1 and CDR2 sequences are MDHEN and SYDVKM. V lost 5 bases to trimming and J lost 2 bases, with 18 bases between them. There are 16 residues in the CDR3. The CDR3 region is CASSVYSGGSQETQYF. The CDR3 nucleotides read TGTGCCAGCAGTGTATACTCTGGCGGGTCACAAGAGACCCAGTACTTC.

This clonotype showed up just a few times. Written as DNA, the CDR3 is TGTGCCAGCAGCCAAGTGGCCACATCGTCCCTGACTTTC. Translated: CASSQVATSSLTF. This chain joins TRBV3-1 and TRBJ2-6; D gene ambiguous. CDR3 length: 13 amino acids. CDR1 and CDR2 from the germline V gene are LGHDT and YNNKEL (reference sequence). V gave up 1 base and J gave up 15 bases, with 13 bases separating them.

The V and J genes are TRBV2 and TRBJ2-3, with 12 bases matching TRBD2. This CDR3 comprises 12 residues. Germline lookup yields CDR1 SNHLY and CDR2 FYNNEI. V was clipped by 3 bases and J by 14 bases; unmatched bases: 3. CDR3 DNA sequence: TGTGCCAGCAGTGAGACTAGCGGGGGAGGGTATTTT. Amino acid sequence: CASSETSGGGYF.

The chain's CDR3 is CASTGIGLTMNTEAFF. Written as DNA, the CDR3 is TGTGCCAGCACTGGTATCGGACTAACTATGAACACTGAAGCTTTCTTT. This chain uses TRBV5-5 with TRBJ1-1; D unclear. The CDR3 consists of 16 residues. The V end was cut by 6 bases, the J end by 0 bases, with 18 bases between. CDR1 and CDR2 (germline): SGHKS, YYEKEE (reference sequence).

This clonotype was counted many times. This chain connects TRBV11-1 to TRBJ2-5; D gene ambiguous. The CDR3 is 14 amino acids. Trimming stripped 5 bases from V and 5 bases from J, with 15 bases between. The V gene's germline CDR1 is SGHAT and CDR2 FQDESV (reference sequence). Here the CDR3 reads CASSPEGMGETQYF. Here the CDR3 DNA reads TGTGCCAGCAGCCCCGAAGGGATGGGCGAGACCCAGTACTTC. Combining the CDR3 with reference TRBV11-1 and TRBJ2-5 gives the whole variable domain EAEVAQSPRYKITEKSQAVAFWCDPISGHATLYWYRQILGQGPELLVQFQDESVVDDSQLPKDRFSAERLKGVDSTLKIQPAELGDSAMYLCASSPEGMGETQYFGPGTRLLVL.

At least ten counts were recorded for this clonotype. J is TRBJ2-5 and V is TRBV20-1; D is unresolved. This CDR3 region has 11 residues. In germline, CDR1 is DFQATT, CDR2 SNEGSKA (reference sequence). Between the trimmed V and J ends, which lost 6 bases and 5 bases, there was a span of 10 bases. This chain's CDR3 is CSAGARETQYF. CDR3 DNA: TGCAGTGCCGGCGCGAGGGAGACCCAGTACTTC.

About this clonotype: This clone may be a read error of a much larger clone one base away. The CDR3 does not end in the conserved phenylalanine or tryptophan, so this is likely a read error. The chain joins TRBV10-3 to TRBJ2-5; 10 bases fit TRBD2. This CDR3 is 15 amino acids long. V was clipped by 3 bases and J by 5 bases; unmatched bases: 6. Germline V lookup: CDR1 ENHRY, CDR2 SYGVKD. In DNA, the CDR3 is TGTGCCATCAGTGACACAGCGGGGGGGCACGAGACCCAGTACCTC. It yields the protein CAISDTAGGHETQYL.

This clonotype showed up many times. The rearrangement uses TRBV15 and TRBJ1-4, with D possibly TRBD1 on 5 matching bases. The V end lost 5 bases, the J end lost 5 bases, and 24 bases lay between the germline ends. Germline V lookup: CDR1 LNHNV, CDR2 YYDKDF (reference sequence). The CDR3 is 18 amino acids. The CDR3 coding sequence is TGTGCCACCAGCCACCAATACGTGGACATCCTAGGGAATGAAAAACTGTTTTTT. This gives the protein CATSHQYVDILGNEKLFF.

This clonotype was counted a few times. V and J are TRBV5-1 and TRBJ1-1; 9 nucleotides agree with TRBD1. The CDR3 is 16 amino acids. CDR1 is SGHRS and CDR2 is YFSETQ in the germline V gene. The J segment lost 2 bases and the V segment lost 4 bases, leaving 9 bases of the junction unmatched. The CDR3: CASSRTGTGHNTEAFF. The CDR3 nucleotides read TGCGCCAGCAGCAGGACCGGGACAGGGCATAACACTGAAGCTTTCTTT.

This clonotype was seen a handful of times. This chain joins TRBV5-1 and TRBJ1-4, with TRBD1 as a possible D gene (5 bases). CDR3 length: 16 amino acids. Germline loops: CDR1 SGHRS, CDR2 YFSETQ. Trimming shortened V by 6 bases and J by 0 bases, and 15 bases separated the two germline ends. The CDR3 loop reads CASNLAPTATNEKLFF. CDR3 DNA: TGCGCCAGCAACCTCGCCCCGACAGCAACTAATGAAAAACTGTTTTTT.

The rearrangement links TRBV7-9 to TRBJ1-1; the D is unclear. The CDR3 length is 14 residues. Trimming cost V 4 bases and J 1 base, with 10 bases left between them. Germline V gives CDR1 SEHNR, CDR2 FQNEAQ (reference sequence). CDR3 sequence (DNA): TGTGCCAGCAGCTCCTCGACGGCGAACACTGAAGCTTTCTTT. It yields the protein CASSSSTANTEAFF.

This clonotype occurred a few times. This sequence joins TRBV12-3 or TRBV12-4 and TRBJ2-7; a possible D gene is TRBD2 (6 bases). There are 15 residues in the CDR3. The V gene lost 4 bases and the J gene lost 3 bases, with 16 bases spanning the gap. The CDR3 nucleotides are TGTGCCAGCAGTTCTCTCCTGGCGGGATTCTACGAGCAGTACTTC. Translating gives CASSSLLAGFYEQYF.